The 32 T cell receptor beta chains below come from one sample, sequenced in a study of early T cells in non-severe SARS-CoV-2 infection. TCRdb reprocessed the 5' RACE reads with MiXCR, giving one entry per CDR3 protein. The profile shows 55,000 to 75,000 distinct CDR3 sequences, 9% to 15% of them singletons. Sequenced input: whole blood. These receptors were collected from an adult who was a healthcare worker with PCR-confirmed SARS-CoV-2 infection or an uninfected control (not recorded which).

The chain employs TRBV3-1 and TRBJ2-3; D may be TRBD1 or TRBD2 (5 bases each). Between the trimmed V and J ends, which lost 4 bases and 3 bases, there was a span of 14 bases. Germline CDR1 and CDR2: LGHDT and YNNKEL (reference sequence). The CDR3 has 15 amino acids. The CDR3 loop reads CASSRDPTGTDTQYF. The CDR3 region has the DNA TGTGCCAGCAGCCGGGACCCAACGGGGACAGATACGCAGTATTTT.

In its sample, this clonotype was seen many times. The chain is built from TRBV2 and TRBJ2-1; 9 bases are shared with TRBD2. Germline CDR1 reads SNHLY; CDR2 reads FYNNEI. The CDR3 extends over 15 amino acids. V lost 11 bases and J lost 7; bases outside the gene matches: 15. This CDR3 is CASRKGGGAMNEQFF. The CDR3 nucleotides read TGTGCCTCCCGGAAGGGCGGGGGGGCAATGAATGAGCAGTTCTTC. The whole variable domain, filled in from reference TRBV2 and TRBJ2-1, reads EPEVTQTPSHQVTQMGQEVILRCVPISNHLYFYWYRQILGQKVEFLVSFYNNEISEKSEIFDDQFSVERPDGSNFTLKIRSTKLEDSAMYFCASRKGGGAMNEQFFGPGTRLTVL.

The chain has TRBV7-9 and TRBJ2-1, with 11 bases matching TRBD2. J was trimmed by 5 bases and V by 5 bases; bases with no gene match: 11. Germline V CDR1 and CDR2: SEHNR, FQNEAQ (reference sequence). This CDR3 comprises 17 residues. The CDR3 loop is CASSPRGSGGADNEQFF. The CDR3 coding sequence is TGTGCCAGCAGCCCCCGGGGTAGCGGGGGGGCCGACAATGAGCAGTTCTTC.

This clonotype was seen only a few times. This chain's CDR3 is CASSSGTGQETQYF. In DNA form, the CDR3 reads TGTGCCAGCAGTTCTGGGACAGGGCAAGAGACCCAGTACTTC. The rearrangement links TRBV12-3 or TRBV12-4 to TRBJ2-5, with 9 bases lining up with TRBD1. The CDR3 is 14 amino acids. V was clipped by 4 bases and J by 2 bases; unmatched bases: 2.

This clonotype was counted between two and nine times. This chain links TRBV5-1 with TRBJ1-1; TRBD1 is a possible D gene (6 bases). Trimming removed 1 base from V and 5 bases from J, with 6 bases in between. Looked up from germline, CDR1 is SGHRS and CDR2 is YFSETQ. There are 12 residues in the CDR3. CDR3 in DNA: TGCGCCAGCAGCTTGCAGGGGACTGAAGCTTTCTTT. Encoded protein: CASSLQGTEAFF.

The V call is TRBV3-1, the J call TRBJ2-1; 12 positions agree with TRBD2. The CDR3 runs 20 residues. The germline V gene encodes CDR1 LGHDT and CDR2 YNNKEL (reference sequence). V lost 6 bases and J lost 5; bases outside the gene matches: 20. CDR3 region: CASSQTDASGGARVDNEQFF. The CDR3 DNA follows: TGTGCCAGCAGTCAAACCGACGCTAGCGGGGGGGCCCGTGTCGACAATGAGCAGTTCTTC.

This clonotype has just a few counts. This rearrangement joins TRBV18 to TRBJ2-2, with TRBD1 matching over 7 bases. Germline loops: CDR1 KGHSH, CDR2 LQKENI. V was clipped by 5 bases and J by 3 bases; unmatched bases: 6. The CDR3 extends over 15 amino acids. The CDR3 DNA follows: TGTGCCAGCTCAACCGGGACAGCGTACACCGGGGAGCTGTTTTTT. This translates into CASSTGTAYTGELFF.

Many counts were recorded for this clonotype. V gene TRBV25-1 combines with J gene TRBJ2-3; TRBD1 agrees at 7 bases. Losses at the gene ends were 5 bases for V and 6 bases for J; bases not matched to a gene: 11. Germline-derived CDR1 and CDR2 are MGHDK and SYGVNS. This CDR3 is 15 amino acids long. The CDR3 DNA reads TGTGCCAGCAGTCCGGCTGACAGGGTTCGGGATACGCAGTATTTT. It yields the protein CASSPADRVRDTQYF.

This clonotype was detected only a few times. At one of its ends the junction is not consistent with the germline gene, which may arise from a read error. The chain combines TRBV27 with TRBJ2-1, with 10 bases fitting TRBD2. The germline V gene has CDR1 MNHEY and CDR2 SMNVEV (reference sequence). CDR3 size: 14 residues. The DNA for the CDR3 is TGTGCCAGCAGTCCTAGCGGGGGCTACCATGAGCAGTTCTTC. Translation gives CASSPSGGYHEQFF.

The sample holds a few counts of this clonotype. V and J are TRBV7-9 and TRBJ2-7; TRBD1 might be the D (6 bases). Trimming removed 1 base at V and 4 bases at J, with 11 bases between. Germline assignment: CDR1 SEHNR and CDR2 FQNEAQ (reference sequence). The CDR3 runs 14 residues. The CDR3 loop reads CASSLDGGVYEQYF. The CDR3, as DNA: TGTGCCAGCAGCTTAGATGGGGGCGTTTACGAGCAGTACTTC.

This chain uses TRBV6-2 or TRBV6-3 with TRBJ2-2; no firm D call. V lost 2 bases and J 6 bases, leaving 13 bases between the germline ends. In germline, CDR1 is MNHEY, CDR2 SVGEGT. The CDR3 covers 15 residues. The CDR3, as DNA: TGTGCCAGCAGTTACGTGGCCCTCGATGCCGGGGAGCTGTTTTTT. Protein: CASSYVALDAGELFF.

The chain recombines TRBV7-8 with TRBJ2-1; no firm D call. CDR1 and CDR2 from the germline V gene are SGHVS and FQNEAQ. The CDR3 runs to 14 residues. Trimming removed 3 bases from V and 2 bases from J, with 8 bases in between. The CDR3 DNA is TGTGCCAGCAGCTTCCGACGGACCTACAATGAGCAGTTCTTC. This encodes CASSFRRTYNEQFF.

The chain uses TRBV30 and TRBJ2-7; 7 bases map to TRBD1. This CDR3 region has 13 residues. The germline gives CDR1 GTSNPN, CDR2 SVGIG (reference sequence). Germline trimming cut 3 bases from V and 2 bases from J; bases unmatched to any gene: 4. The CDR3 is CAWSAGTAYEQYF. The CDR3 DNA follows: TGTGCCTGGAGCGCCGGGACAGCCTACGAGCAGTACTTC.

This clonotype has just a few counts. The chain uses TRBV7-9 and TRBJ1-5; no firm D call. Germline V gene data show CDR1 as SEHNR and CDR2 as FQNEAQ (reference sequence). The CDR3 runs to 13 residues. V gave up 1 base and J gave up 4 bases, with 5 bases separating them. The chain's CDR3 is CASSLGANQPQHF. CDR3 coding DNA: TGTGCCAGCAGCTTAGGGGCGAATCAGCCCCAGCATTTT. Complete variable domain (other parts from reference TRBV7-9 and TRBJ1-5): DTGVSQNPRHKITKRGQNVTFRCDPISEHNRLYWYRQTLGQGPEFLTYFQNEAQLEKSRLLSDRFSAERPKGSFSTLEIQRTEQGDSAMYLCASSLGANQPQHFGDGTRLSIL.

This clonotype was recorded many times. The V and J genes are TRBV7-9 and TRBJ1-6; D call uncertain. Germline loops: CDR1 SEHNR, CDR2 FQNEAQ (reference sequence). Deletions cut 2 bases from V and 7 bases from J, with 18 bases between. CDR3 length: 17 residues. The CDR3 DNA sequence: TGTGCCAGCAGCTTAAGGACCCGGAGTCTGGGGAATTCACCCCTCCACTTT. This sequence encodes CASSLRTRSLGNSPLHF.

This clonotype was seen more than once but under ten times. The CDR3 DNA sequence: TGTGCCAGCAGCTCCCACCGGGGGGACTATGGCTACACCTTC. Encoded protein: CASSSHRGDYGYTF. This chain connects TRBV5-4 to TRBJ1-2; maybe TRBD1 (5 bases). This CDR3 is built from 14 residues. The ends were cut back, 3 bases at V and 3 bases at J, with 12 bases in the middle. Germline V gives CDR1 SGHNT, CDR2 YYREEE (reference sequence).

This clonotype came up many times. At one boundary the junction diverges from the germline segment, which might be a read error. This chain joins TRBV7-7 and TRBJ2-2; D is uncertain. The CDR3 length is 15 residues. The germline V gene encodes CDR1 SSHAT and CDR2 FNYEAQ (reference sequence). For the CDR3, the DNA is TGTGCTAGCAGCCCCGACATTCGGAACACCGGGGAGCTGTTTTTT. Translating gives CASSPDIRNTGELFF.

This clonotype was seen more than once but under ten times. The V call is TRBV19, the J call TRBJ1-1; D uncertain. Between the trimmed V and J ends, which lost 3 bases and 1 base, there was a span of 6 bases. The CDR3 is 13 residues long. Germline V lookup: CDR1 LNHDA, CDR2 SQIVND (reference sequence). The CDR3 DNA reads TGTGCCAGTAGTATTCAGAAGAACACTGAAGCTTTCTTT. This gives the protein CASSIQKNTEAFF.

The sample holds a few counts of this clonotype. V and J are TRBV10-3 and TRBJ1-5; D is uncertain. The CDR3 contains 14 residues. V was cut by 6 bases and J by 0 bases, with 9 bases left in between. The germline gives CDR1 ENHRY, CDR2 SYGVKD. This chain's CDR3 is CAIRGDNSNQPQHF. The CDR3 bases are TGTGCCATCAGAGGAGACAATAGCAATCAGCCCCAGCATTTT.

The CDR3 coding sequence is TGTGCCACCAGTCTCGGCACAGATACGCAGTATTTT. The encoded protein is CATSLGTDTQYF. The V call is TRBV24-1, the J call TRBJ2-3; no firm D call. Trimming left V 6 bases short and J 1 base short, with 4 bases between. The CDR3 is 12 amino acids. The V gene's germline CDR1 is KGHDR and CDR2 SFDVKD.

This clonotype was seen only a few times. V is TRBV7-9 and J is TRBJ1-6; 8 positions agree with TRBD1. V was clipped by 4 bases and J by 5 bases; unmatched bases: 1. The CDR3 has 14 residues. Germline V gene data show CDR1 as SEHNR and CDR2 as FQNEAQ (reference sequence). CDR3 bases: TGTGCCAGCAGCTCACAGGGGGATAATTCACCCCTCCACTTT. It encodes CASSSQGDNSPLHF.

This clonotype was detected ten times or more. The CDR3 nucleotides read TGTGCCAGCAGTGAGAAGGTCGGGGGAGGCACAGATACGCAGTATTTT. Translation gives CASSEKVGGGTDTQYF. The chain uses TRBV6-4 and TRBJ2-3; perhaps TRBD2 as D (6 bases). CDR1 MRHNA and CDR2 SNTAGT come from the germline V gene. With 3 bases removed from V and 1 base from J, the gap between germline ends came to 14 bases. The CDR3 sequence is 16 residues long.

V is TRBV7-9 and J is TRBJ2-7, with no clear D. The CDR3 has 16 residues. V was cut by 0 bases and J by 4 bases, with 16 bases left in between. Per the germline V gene, CDR1 is SEHNR and CDR2 is FQNEAQ (reference sequence). The CDR3 nucleotides are TGTGCCAGCAGCTTAGCGCAAGGACCCCGGAGATACGAGCAGTACTTC. Translation: CASSLAQGPRRYEQYF.

A remark on this clonotype: A clone one base away is much larger, so this may be a read error. The chain combines TRBV29-1 with TRBJ2-7, with D possibly being TRBD1 or TRBD2 (5 bases each). Germline assignment: CDR1 SQVTM and CDR2 ANQGSEA. The CDR3 contains 12 residues. The CDR3 DNA sequence: TGCAGCGTTGTCGGGGACCGCTACGGGCAGTACTTC. It translates to CSVVGDRYGQYF.

The chain has TRBV20-1 and TRBJ1-5; TRBD1 might be the D (5 bases). This CDR3 has 19 amino acids. Per germline, CDR1 DFQATT and CDR2 SNEGSKA (reference sequence). Trimming shortened V by 3 bases and J by 0 bases, and 24 bases separated the two germline ends. DNA of the CDR3: TGCAGTGCTAGGGGGGGGACTGGCACCCCATCATATAGCAATCAGCCCCAGCATTTT. Residues: CSARGGTGTPSYSNQPQHF.

V and J are TRBV15 and TRBJ1-4, with D unresolved. CDR3 length: 15 amino acids. The V gene's germline CDR1 is LNHNV and CDR2 YYDKDF (reference sequence). Trimming left V 0 bases short and J 0 bases short, with 5 bases between. The CDR3 protein is CATSRDGATNEKLFF. The CDR3, as DNA: TGTGCCACCAGCAGAGACGGCGCAACTAATGAAAAACTGTTTTTT. The whole variable domain, remainder taken from reference TRBV15 and TRBJ1-4, is DAMVIQNPRYQVTQFGKPVTLSCSQTLNHNVMYWYQQKSSQAPKLLFHYYDKDFNNEADTPDNFQSRRPNTSFCFLDIRSPGLGDTAMYLCATSRDGATNEKLFFGSGTQLSVL.

The chain uses TRBV29-1 and TRBJ1-2; no definite D call. The CDR3 runs to 12 residues. Germline CDR1 and CDR2: SQVTM and ANQGSEA. Trimming left V 2 bases short and J 10 bases short, with 14 bases between. CDR3 sequence reads: CSVEIPPSYYTF. CDR3 sequence (DNA): TGCAGCGTTGAAATCCCCCCCAGTTACTACACCTTC.

This clonotype was counted ten times or more. The chain couples TRBV2 to TRBJ2-6, with no clear D. The CDR3 runs to 17 residues. CDR1 SNHLY and CDR2 FYNNEI come from the germline V gene. V was trimmed by 4 bases and J by 0 bases, leaving 13 bases between them. The CDR3 DNA reads TGTGCCAGCAGTGTGGCGTCAGGAGACTCTGGGGCCAACGTCCTGACTTTC. This gives the protein CASSVASGDSGANVLTF.

In its sample, this clonotype was seen many times. The J gene is TRBJ1-2, the V gene TRBV29-1, with D tentatively TRBD1 (5 bases). The CDR3 has 14 residues. V lost 3 bases and J lost 2, with 13 bases in between. Looked up from germline, CDR1 is SQVTM and CDR2 is ANQGSEA. The chain's CDR3 is CSVDGTTGNYGYTF. As DNA, the CDR3 is TGCAGCGTTGATGGGACCACAGGCAACTATGGCTACACCTTC.

The CDR3 bases are TGTGCCATCAGTGAGTCGGTCGCGACAGGGGATTATGAAGCTTTCTTT. Residues: CAISESVATGDYEAFF. The chain employs TRBV10-3 and TRBJ1-1; 8 bases line up with TRBD1. V shed 0 bases, J shed 7 bases, and the junction held 10 bases outside the gene matches. This CDR3 is built from 16 residues. Germline values: CDR1 ENHRY, CDR2 SYGVKD.

This clonotype was picked up many times. The chain carries TRBV19 and TRBJ1-2; TRBD1 is a possible D gene (6 bases). The length of the CDR3 is 14 residues. Deletions cut 3 bases from V and 8 bases from J, with 16 bases between. The V gene's germline CDR1 is LNHDA and CDR2 SQIVND (reference sequence). The CDR3 DNA is TGTGCCAGTAGTATTTTGGGGGGCGGCGGAGGCTACACCTTC. Amino acids: CASSILGGGGGYTF.

This chain uses TRBV10-1 with TRBJ2-3, with D tentatively TRBD2 (5 bases). Trimming shortened V by 5 bases and J by 2 bases, and 8 bases separated the two germline ends. Germline assignment: CDR1 WNHNN and CDR2 SYGVQD (reference sequence). CDR3 length: 13 residues. CDR3 DNA: TGCGCCAGCAGTCAGGACTTCACAGATACGCAGTATTTT. This sequence encodes CASSQDFTDTQYF.